Below are 15 T cell receptor beta chains sequenced from a single sample in a study of blood T cell repertoires in COVID-19. Method: immunoSEQ multiplex PCR; TCRdb's copy keeps in-frame clones and lacks some. The sample yields fewer than 250,000 clones, roughly 83% seen once. Specimen: peripheral blood. Receptors originate from a woman of 80 years or more with COVID-19, enrolled during active disease.

The chain has TRBV18 and TRBJ1-6; D is perhaps TRBD1 (6 bases). CDR3 length: 15 residues. Trimming left V 4 bases short and J 5 bases short, with 12 bases between. The germline gives CDR1 KGHSH, CDR2 LQKENI. CDR3 DNA sequence: TGTGCCAGCTCACGCCGGGACAACAATAATTCACCCCTCCACTTT. Encoded protein: CASSRRDNNNSPLHF.

The chain couples TRBV19 to TRBJ2-2; D might be TRBD2 (5 bases). V was clipped by 7 bases and J by 0 bases, with 15 bases between them. The CDR3 loop spans 16 amino acids. The germline V gene encodes CDR1 LNHDA and CDR2 SQIVND (reference sequence). The CDR3 DNA follows: TGTGCCAGTACCCAAGAGGGTCCCACGAACACCGGGGAGCTGTTTTTT. Residues: CASTQEGPTNTGELFF.

Note on this clone: Sequence at one end of the junction differs from germline and may be a read error. The chain has TRBV11-2 and TRBJ1-5; D might be TRBD1 (6 bases). CDR3 length: 14 residues. Germline loops: CDR1 SGHAT, CDR2 FQNNGV. DNA of the CDR3: TGTGCCGGCAGCCCACAGGGTACTTATCAGCCCCAGCATTTT. Translating gives CAGSPQGTYQPQHF.

The chain employs TRBV5-3 and TRBJ2-2, with unresolved D. TRBV5-3 counts as an open reading frame of uncertain function. CDR3 length: 13 residues. Between the trimmed V and J ends, which lost 7 bases and 0 bases, there was a span of 7 bases. The CDR3 DNA reads as TGTGCCAGACCGCTAGCGAACACCGGGGAGCTGTTTTTT. It is translated as CARPLANTGELFF.

This clone was found once. The chain links TRBV19 to TRBJ1-1; 8 positions agree with TRBD1. Looked up from germline, CDR1 is LNHDA and CDR2 is SQIVND (reference sequence). The CDR3 length is 15 residues. Unmatched junction bases numbered 6, after V lost 6 bases and J lost 0 bases. CDR3: CASSRGQGMNTEAFF. The DNA of the CDR3 is TGTGCCAGTAGCCGAGGACAGGGAATGAACACTGAAGCTTTCTTT.

This chain links TRBV4-1 with TRBJ1-1; D is uncertain. V was cut by 4 bases and J by 0 bases, with 12 bases left in between. From germline, CDR1 is MGHRA and CDR2 YSYEKL. This CDR3 contains 15 residues. The chain's CDR3 is CASSRGESMNTEAFF. The CDR3, as DNA: TGCGCCAGCAGCCGAGGAGAGTCAATGAACACTGAAGCTTTCTTT.

This chain links TRBV4-3 with TRBJ2-3; TRBD2 might be the D (5 bases). The CDR3 length is 16 residues. Trimming cost V 0 bases and J 3 bases, with 13 bases left between them. Looked up from germline, CDR1 is LGHNA and CDR2 is YSLEER. CDR3 in amino acids: CASSQDRELATDTQYF. The CDR3, as DNA: TGCGCCAGCAGCCAAGATCGGGAACTTGCTACAGATACGCAGTATTTT.

This clone has a single count. This sequence joins TRBV6-5 and TRBJ1-1; tentative D call: TRBD1 (5 bases). Trimming cost V 4 bases and J 1 base, with 7 bases left between them. Germline CDR1 and CDR2: MNHEY and SVGAGI. The CDR3 runs 13 residues. In DNA form, the CDR3 reads TGTGCCAGCAGTTGGGGCCCGAACACTGAAGCTTTCTTT. Amino acid sequence: CASSWGPNTEAFF.

The chain combines TRBV12-3 or TRBV12-4 with TRBJ2-7; D gene unclear. The CDR3 is 13 residues long. Deletions cut 0 bases from V and 1 base from J, with 4 bases between. CDR3 DNA sequence: TGTGCCAGCAGTTTAGCACAGTCCTACGAGCAGTACTTC. Translating gives CASSLAQSYEQYF.

The J gene is TRBJ1-2, the V gene TRBV28; TRBD1 agrees at 7 bases. This CDR3 spans 15 amino acids. Germline V gives CDR1 MDHEN, CDR2 SYDVKM. Germline trimming cut 8 bases from V and 4 bases from J; bases unmatched to any gene: 13. The CDR3 coding sequence is TGTGCCAGCGGAAGTCAAGGGGGCGTCGTCTATGGCTACACCTTC. This translates into CASGSQGGVVYGYTF.

The chain is built from TRBV3-1 (or the pseudogene TRBV3-2) and TRBJ2-7; 9 bases fit TRBD1. This CDR3 spans 14 amino acids. J lost 4 bases, V lost 4 bases, and 5 bases had no gene match. The germline V gene has CDR1 LGHDT and CDR2 YNNKEL (reference sequence). The DNA for the CDR3 is TGTGCCAGCAGCCCTGGGACAGGGACGTACGAGCAGTACGTC. This codes for CASSPGTGTYEQYV.

The chain has TRBV5-1 and TRBJ1-6; tentative D call: TRBD1 (6 bases). The CDR3 length is 16 residues. Looked up from germline, CDR1 is SGHRS and CDR2 is YFSETQ. Trimming removed 4 bases at V and 9 bases at J, with 20 bases between. In DNA, the CDR3 is TGCGCCAGCAGCCCGGCCGGGGGGGCGGGTATTTCACCCCTCCACTTT. Translating it yields CASSPAGGAGISPLHF. The full variable domain, its missing parts supplied by reference TRBV5-1 and TRBJ1-6, is KAGVTQTPRYLIKTRGQQVTLSCSPISGHRSVSWYQQTPGQGLQFLFEYFSETQRNKGNFPGRFSGRQFSNSRSEMNVSTLELGDSALYLCASSPAGGAGISPLHFGNGTRLTVT.

The chain combines TRBV6-5 with TRBJ2-7; 8 bases are shared with TRBD2. Germline CDR1 MNHEY, CDR2 SVGAGI. V trimming: 0 bases; J trimming: 4 bases; junction bases outside the gene matches: 5. This CDR3 region has 15 residues. This chain's CDR3 is CASSYSGGGPYEQYF. The CDR3 coding sequence is TGTGCCAGCAGTTACTCAGGCGGGGGGCCTTACGAGCAGTACTTC.

This clone showed up just a few times. The chain combines TRBV7-3 with TRBJ1-2; TRBD1 is a possible D gene (6 bases). Between the trimmed V and J ends, which lost 3 bases and 3 bases, there was a span of 11 bases. In germline, CDR1 is SGHTA, CDR2 FQGTGA. The CDR3 has 14 amino acids. Here the CDR3 DNA reads TGTGCCAGCAGCTTGGACAGTTCCTACTATGGCTACACCTTC. It specifies CASSLDSSYYGYTF.

CDR3 in DNA: TGTGCCAGCAGCGGGTATCAGGGGAACACCATATATTTT. Encoded protein: CASSGYQGNTIYF. The gene calls are TRBV3-1 (or the pseudogene TRBV3-2) and TRBJ1-3, with D possibly matching TRBD1 (6 bases). Trimming removed 5 bases at V and 7 bases at J, with 12 bases between. Looked up from germline, CDR1 is LGHDT and CDR2 is YNNKEL (reference sequence). This CDR3 comprises 13 residues.